Listed below are T cell receptor beta chains from one sample, sequenced in a study of T cell responses to AZD1222 COVID-19 vaccine. Produced via immunoSEQ multiplex PCR; TCRdb's table is partial and in-frame only. The table includes some 130,000 clones, over 65% detected once. Material: peripheral blood, obtained on day 0 of AZD1222 vaccination. These TCRs come from an adult in good health. Both conserved end residues are part of each CDR3. The D gene is left open where the match is weak. Expanded clones are given a class, and other clones once, few, many or no size at all.

abundance: .
v_gene: TRBV5-4
d_gene: .
j_gene: TRBJ2-7
CDR3nt: TGTGCCAGCAGCCCCCGGCAGGGAGGATTCAACGAGCAGTACTTC
CDR3aa: CASSPRQGGFNEQYF

abundance: .
v_gene: TRBV3-1/TRBV3-2
d_gene: .
j_gene: TRBJ1-1
CDR3nt: TGTGCCAGCAGCCAAGTAGGGAACACTGAAGCTTTCTTT
CDR3aa: CASSQVGNTEAFF

abundance: few
v_gene: TRBV5-1
d_gene: .
j_gene: TRBJ1-1
CDR3nt: TGCGCCAGCAGCTTCGCGGCGGGGAGCAATGGAGCTTTCTTT
CDR3aa: CASSFAAGSNGAFF

abundance: .
v_gene: TRBV10-3
d_gene: .
j_gene: TRBJ1-2
CDR3nt: TGTGCCATCAGTGAGTCCGAGGGGCTGGCTGGCTACACCTTC
CDR3aa: CAISESEGLAGYTF

abundance: .
v_gene: TRBV9
d_gene: TRBD1
j_gene: TRBJ1-2
CDR3nt: TGTGCCAGCAGCGCAGGGGGCGCTGACTATGGCTACACCTTC
CDR3aa: CASSAGGADYGYTF

abundance: .
v_gene: TRBV18
d_gene: .
j_gene: TRBJ1-5
CDR3nt: TGTGCCAGCTCCCTGGACCAAGATCAGCCCCAGCATTTT
CDR3aa: CASSLDQDQPQHF

abundance: .
v_gene: TRBV6-6
d_gene: .
j_gene: TRBJ1-2
CDR3nt: TGTGCCAGCAGTTATCAGGGTCAGAACTATGGCTACACCTTC
CDR3aa: CASSYQGQNYGYTF

abundance: .
v_gene: TRBV12-5
d_gene: TRBD2
j_gene: TRBJ2-1
CDR3nt: TGTGCTAGTGGTTTGGTACCCCAGCCACTAGCGGGGGGAAAGTTCCTTCGTTATGAGCAGTTCTTC
CDR3aa: CASGLVPQPLAGGKFLRYEQFF

abundance: .
v_gene: TRBV28
d_gene: TRBD1
j_gene: TRBJ1-4
CDR3nt: TGTGCCAGCGAGGACAGGGAAAAACTGTTTTTT
CDR3aa: CASEDREKLFF

abundance: .
v_gene: TRBV5-5
d_gene: .
j_gene: TRBJ1-4
CDR3nt: TGTGCCAGCAGCTTAGGGTCCAGGGAGGATGAAAAACTGTTTTTT
CDR3aa: CASSLGSREDEKLFF

abundance: .
v_gene: TRBV9
d_gene: .
j_gene: TRBJ1-3
CDR3nt: TGTGCCAGCAGCGTAGAAGGGGCGCCGGGAAACACCATATATTTT
CDR3aa: CASSVEGAPGNTIYF

abundance: .
v_gene: TRBV19
d_gene: .
j_gene: TRBJ1-3
CDR3nt: TGTGCCAGTAGTAGCCGCCGACAGGCCGGCTCTGGAAACACCATATATTTT
CDR3aa: CASSSRRQAGSGNTIYF

abundance: .
v_gene: TRBV30
d_gene: .
j_gene: TRBJ1-2
CDR3nt: TGTGCCTGGAGTGTACGGAGGTCACAAGGGATGAGCTATGGCTACACCTTC
CDR3aa: CAWSVRRSQGMSYGYTF

abundance: .
v_gene: TRBV9
d_gene: TRBD1
j_gene: TRBJ1-2
CDR3nt: TGTGCCAGCAGCATGAGACAGGGGCCTAACTATGGCTACACCTTC
CDR3aa: CASSMRQGPNYGYTF